Sequencing of this T cell receptor (beta chain) was carried out in a study of OX40 agonist ivuxolimab in advanced cancers. Overall study context: Each dose-escalation patient presented with hepatocellular carcinoma, melanoma, renal cell or head and neck cancer. Study-level results: Low clonal expansion, among the lowest seen, marked partial responders at 0.1-3.0 mg/kg. Mean expanded clone counts were higher in CD8+ than CD4+ T cells.

Germline assignment: CDR1 MNHEY and CDR2 SMNVEV (reference sequence). The CDR3 totals 17 residues. Here immunoSEQ multiplex PCR was the method, and the copy in TCRdb shows in-frame clones only, minus some. This sample yields under 20,000 clones, of which roughly four fifths are seen a single time; roughly 3% belongs to the top ten. Sampled blood was obtained at baseline, cycle 4 day 1, and cycle 7 day 1. This clone was detected only once. What it binds is not known. The chain is built from TRBV27 and TRBJ2-5; D remains ambiguous. The DNA end favors TRBJ2-7, so the J call may be wrong. The sample was CD4+ or CD8+ T cells sorted from blood, taken in a trial of the OX40 agonist ivuxolimab. This clonotype was obtained from an adult with an advanced solid tumor such as melanoma, head and neck, liver or kidney cancer. The CDR3: CASSYSLTGPSSYEQYF. The CDR3 DNA reads as TGTGCCAGCAGTTATTCCCTAACGGGCCCTAGCTCCTACGAGCAGTACTTC.